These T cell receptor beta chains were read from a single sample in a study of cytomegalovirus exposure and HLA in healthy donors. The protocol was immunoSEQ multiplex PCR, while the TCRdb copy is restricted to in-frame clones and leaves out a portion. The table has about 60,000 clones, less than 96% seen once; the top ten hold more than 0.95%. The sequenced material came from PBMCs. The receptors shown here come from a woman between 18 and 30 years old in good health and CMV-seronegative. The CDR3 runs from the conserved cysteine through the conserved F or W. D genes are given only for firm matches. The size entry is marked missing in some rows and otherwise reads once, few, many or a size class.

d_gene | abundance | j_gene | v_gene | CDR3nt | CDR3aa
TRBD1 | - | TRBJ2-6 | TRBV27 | TGTGCCAGCAGTCTGGGACAGACTACCTCTGGGGCCAACGTCCTGACTTTC | CASSLGQTTSGANVLTF
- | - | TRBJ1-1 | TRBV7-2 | TGTGCCAGCAGCTTAGCGAGGGAGACGGAAGCTTTCTTT | CASSLARETEAFF
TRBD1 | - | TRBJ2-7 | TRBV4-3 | TGCGCCAGCAGCCAAGATGGAGACAGGGCATCCTACGAGCAGTACTTC | CASSQDGDRASYEQYF
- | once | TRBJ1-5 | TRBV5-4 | TGTGCCAGCAGCTTTGGGGGGGGGCAGGGCAATCAGCCCCAGCATTTT | CASSFGGGQGNQPQHF
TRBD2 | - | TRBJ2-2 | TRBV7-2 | TGTGCCAGCAGCTTGTGGCTAGCGGGAGTGTCGTATACCGGGGAGCTGTTTTTT | CASSLWLAGVSYTGELFF
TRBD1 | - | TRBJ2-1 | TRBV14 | TGTGCCAGCAGCCGACAGGGACAGGCTGAGCAGTTCTTC | CASSRQGQAEQFF
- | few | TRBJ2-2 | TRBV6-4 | TGTGCCAGCAGTGATCGACAGCACGGGGAGCTGTTTTTT | CASSDRQHGELFF
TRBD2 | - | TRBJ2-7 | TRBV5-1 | TGCGCCAGCAGCTTGGGACTAGCGGGAGGGCCGGGGGAGCAGTACTTC | CASSLGLAGGPGEQYF
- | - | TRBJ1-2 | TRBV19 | TGTGCCAGTAGTATAGATCGGTACTATGGCTACACCTTC | CASSIDRYYGYTF
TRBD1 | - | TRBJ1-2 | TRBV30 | TGTGCCTGGAGCCACGACAGGGGGGGCGGCTACACCTTC | CAWSHDRGGGYTF
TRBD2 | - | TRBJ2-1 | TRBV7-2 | TGTGCCAGCAGCTCCAGCGGGAGCGGGGTAGGTGAGCAGTTCTTC | CASSSSGSGVGEQFF
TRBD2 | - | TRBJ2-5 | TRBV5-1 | TGCGCCAGCAGCTTGGTCGGGGGGGCCGCTGAGACCCAGTACTTC | CASSLVGGAAETQYF
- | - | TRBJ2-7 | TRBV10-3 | TGTGCCATCAGTGAGTCGGTTAGTTACGAGCAGTACTTC | CAISESVSYEQYF
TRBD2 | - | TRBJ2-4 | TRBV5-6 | TGTGCCAGCAGCCCGAATAGCGGGACTCGGGTAGCCATTCAGTACTTC | CASSPNSGTRVAIQYF
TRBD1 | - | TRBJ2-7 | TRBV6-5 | TGTGCCAGCAGGGCGACAGGGGGCGAGTACGAGCAGTACTTC | CASRATGGEYEQYF
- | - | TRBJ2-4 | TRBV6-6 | TGTGCCAGCAGCCACCAGGGCATTCAGTACTTC | CASSHQGIQYF
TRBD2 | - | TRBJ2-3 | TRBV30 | TGTGCCTGGAGTGTACTGGGCGGGGGGGTCCTTTTGGATACGCAGTATTTT | CAWSVLGGGVLLDTQYF
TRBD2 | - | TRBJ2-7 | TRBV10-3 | TGTGCCATCGCCGCCCCGGGGGGGAACGAGCAGTACTTC | CAIAAPGGNEQYF
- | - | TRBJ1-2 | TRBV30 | TGTTCCACTGCAGGGCGAACTAACTATGGCTACACCTTC | CSTAGRTNYGYTF
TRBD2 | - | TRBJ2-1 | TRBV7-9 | TGTGCCAGCAGCCCCGGGACTAGCGGGATGGGCGACAATGAGCAGTTCTTC | CASSPGTSGMGDNEQFF
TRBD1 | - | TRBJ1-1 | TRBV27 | TGTGCCAGCAGTCGCCGTGGACAGGGGAGCACTGAAGCTTTCTTT | CASSRRGQGSTEAFF
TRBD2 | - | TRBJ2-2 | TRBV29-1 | TGCAGCGCGGCCCCGGGACTAGCGGGGGGAAACACCGGGGAGCTGTTTTTT | CSAAPGLAGGNTGELFF
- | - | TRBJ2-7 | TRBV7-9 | TGTGCCAGCAGGGAGGGCCCCTACGAGCAGTACTTC | CASREGPYEQYF
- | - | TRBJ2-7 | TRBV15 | TGTGCCACCAGCAGAGAGGCTGAAATAGGGACACCCCACGGGTCCGAGCAGTACTTC | CATSREAEIGTPHGSEQYF
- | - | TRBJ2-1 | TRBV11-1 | TGTGCCAGCAGCTTCCCGGGGAGCTACAATGAGCAGTTCTTC | CASSFPGSYNEQFF
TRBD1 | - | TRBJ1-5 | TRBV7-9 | TGTGCCAGCAGCCCGTCGTTGACAGGGACTGATCAGCCCCAGCATTTT | CASSPSLTGTDQPQHF
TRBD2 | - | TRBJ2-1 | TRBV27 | TGTGCCAGCAGTTTATCGGCCCCTATGGCTAGCGGATCCTACAATGAGCAGTTCTTC | CASSLSAPMASGSYNEQFF
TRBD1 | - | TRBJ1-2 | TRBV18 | TGTGCCAGCTCTGACGGGACAGGCACCTATGGCTACACCTTC | CASSDGTGTYGYTF
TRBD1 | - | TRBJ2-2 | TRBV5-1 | TGCGCCAGCAGCTTTACAGGGGGGACCGGGGAGCTGTTTTTT | CASSFTGGTGELFF
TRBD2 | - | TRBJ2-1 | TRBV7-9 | TGTGCCAGCAGCTTAGTCTCGGGGGGCTACAATGAGCAGTTCTTC | CASSLVSGGYNEQFF
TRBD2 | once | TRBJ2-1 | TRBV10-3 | TGTGCCATCAGGGACCCTAGCGGGAGGGCCTACAATGAGCAGTTCTTC | CAIRDPSGRAYNEQFF
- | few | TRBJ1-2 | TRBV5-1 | TGCGCCAGCAGCTTGGGGGGGCAAGGCCCGGCTGGCTACACCTTC | CASSLGGQGPAGYTF
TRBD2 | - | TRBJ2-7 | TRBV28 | TGTGCCAGCAGCCATGCCTCCCTGGCGGGAGGCCCCAGCTCCTACGAGCAGTACTTC | CASSHASLAGGPSSYEQYF
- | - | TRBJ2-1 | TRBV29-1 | TGCAGCGTTGAATTGGCAACCCCCCCCTACAATGAGCAGTTCTTC | CSVELATPPYNEQFF
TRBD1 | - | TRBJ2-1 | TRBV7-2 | TGTGCCAGCAGCTTAGCCGGGACAGGGGGGCATGAGCAGTTCTTC | CASSLAGTGGHEQFF
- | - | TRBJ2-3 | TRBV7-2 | TGTGCCAGCAGCTTAGCGCGGGTCAGCACAGATACGCAGTATTTT | CASSLARVSTDTQYF
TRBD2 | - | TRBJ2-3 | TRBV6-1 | TGTGCCAGCAGTACCCGAGCGGGGGGGCCGGGTACGCAGTATTTT | CASSTRAGGPGTQYF
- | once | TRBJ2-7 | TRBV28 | TGTGCCAGCAGCCCAGATTTGGTCGAGCAGTACTTC | CASSPDLVEQYF
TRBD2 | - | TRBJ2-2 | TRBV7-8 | TGTGCCAGCAGATCCGGGACTAGGAACACCGGGGAGCTGTTTTTT | CASRSGTRNTGELFF
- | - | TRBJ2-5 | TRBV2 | TGTGCCAGCAGTGAGTCGGCCCAGTACTTC | CASSESAQYF
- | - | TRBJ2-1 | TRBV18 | TGTGCCAGCTCACCAGCGGGGAGCCTCACCACTACCTACAATGAGCAGTTCTTC | CASSPAGSLTTTYNEQFF
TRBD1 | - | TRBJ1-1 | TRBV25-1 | TGTGCCAGCAGTGACACGGGACAGGGTGACACTGAAGCTTTCTTT | CASSDTGQGDTEAFF
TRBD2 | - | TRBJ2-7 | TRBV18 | TGTGCCAGCTCACCACCCCTGGGACTAGCGGTATACGAGCAGTACTTC | CASSPPLGLAVYEQYF
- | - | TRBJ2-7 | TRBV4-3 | TGCGCCAGCAGCCCCGGACACGAGGGGGAGGAGCAGTACTTC | CASSPGHEGEEQYF
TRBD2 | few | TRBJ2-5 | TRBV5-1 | TGCGCCAGCGCGAGTGGGAGGGTGATGGAGACCCAGTACTTC | CASASGRVMETQYF
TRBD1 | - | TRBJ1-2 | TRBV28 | TGTGCCAGCAGTTTACCGGCCCGGGACAGGGTCGGCTACACCTTC | CASSLPARDRVGYTF
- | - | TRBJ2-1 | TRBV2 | TGTGCCAGCAGTGGACCCCTAGAGAATGAGCAGTTCTTC | CASSGPLENEQFF
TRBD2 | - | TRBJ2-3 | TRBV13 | TGTGCCAGCAGCACGGGGGGGTTGGGGACAGATACGCAGTATTTT | CASSTGGLGTDTQYF
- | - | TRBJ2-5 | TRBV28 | TGTGCCACCCATACCGCCGGGGAGACCCAGTACTTC | CATHTAGETQYF
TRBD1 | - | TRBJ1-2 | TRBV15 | TGTGCCACCAGCAGAAAACCGGGACAGCCAATTAGTGGCTATGGCTACACCTTC | CATSRKPGQPISGYGYTF
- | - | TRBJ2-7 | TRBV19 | TGTGCCAGTAAATGGGAGGGGGGGAGAGGCTCGTACGAGCAGTACTTC | CASKWEGGRGSYEQYF
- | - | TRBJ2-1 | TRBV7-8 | TGTGCCAGCAGCTTAGCGGGCAGGGCGGACAATGAGCAGTTCTTC | CASSLAGRADNEQFF
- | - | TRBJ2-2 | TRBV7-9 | TGTGCCAGCACCCCCGGGACATACACCGGGGAGCTGTTTTTT | CASTPGTYTGELFF
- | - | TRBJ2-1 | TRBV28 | TGTGCCAGCAGTTTAGGGGGGGCAGGGCGGGGCAATGAGCAGTTCTTC | CASSLGGAGRGNEQFF
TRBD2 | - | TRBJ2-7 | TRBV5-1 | TGCGCCAGCAGCTTGGCTACTAGCGGGCACTCCTACGAGCAGTACTTC | CASSLATSGHSYEQYF
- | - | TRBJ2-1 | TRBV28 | TGTGCCAGCTCACCCGGTAGGGGCCCCTCGAGTAATGAGCAGTTCTTC | CASSPGRGPSSNEQFF
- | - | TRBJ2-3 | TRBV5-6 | TGTGCCAGCAGCTTGGCCCCAGGGGCCTCGGGTACGCAGTATTTT | CASSLAPGASGTQYF
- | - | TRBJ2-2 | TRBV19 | TGTGCCAGTAGTATGTACAGGGCGAACACCGGGGAGCTGTTTTTT | CASSMYRANTGELFF
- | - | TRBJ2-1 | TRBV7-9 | TGTGCCAGCAGCTTAGGGGAAAGCGGTGGTGAGCAGTTCTTC | CASSLGESGGEQFF